The 11 T cell receptor beta chains below come from one sample, sequenced in a study of T cell repertoires in cytomegalovirus infection. TCRdb passed the reads through MiXCR, listing each CDR3 protein once. The sample contains fewer than 400,000 distinct CDR3 sequences, roughly 18% of which appear only once. The material sequenced was PBMCs. The receptors originated from a human donor in good health (CMV status not recorded). Some clones in this sample may be carry-over from other donors' samples.

This clonotype has only a few counts. The rearrangement joins TRBV7-9 to TRBJ2-7, with D tentatively TRBD1 (5 bases). Trimming left V 1 base short and J 3 bases short, with 10 bases between. This CDR3 is 14 amino acids long. Germline loops: CDR1 SEHNR, CDR2 FQNEAQ (reference sequence). As DNA, the CDR3 is TGTGCCAGCAGCTTAGTCGGCAGGGACTACGAGCAGTACTTC. This gives the protein CASSLVGRDYEQYF.

V and J are TRBV7-6 and TRBJ2-2; D tentatively fits TRBD1 or TRBD2 (5 bases each). CDR1 is SGHVS, CDR2 FNYEAQ, per germline. This CDR3 region has 15 residues. V gave up 4 bases and J gave up 6 bases, with 15 bases separating them. The CDR3 DNA reads TGTGCCAGCAGCTCAACCGTGGGGACGGCCGGGGAGCTGTTTTTT. Translated, it gives CASSSTVGTAGELFF.

The table lists this clonotype with many counts. The J gene is TRBJ2-3, the V gene TRBV28; TRBD2 agrees at 7 bases. V was pared by 5 bases and J by 8 bases, with 19 bases of the junction left unmatched. Germline CDR1 is MDHEN and CDR2 is SYDVKM. The CDR3 totals 17 residues. The CDR3 protein is CASSPPGGYIGGGTQYF. CDR3 sequence (DNA): TGTGCCAGCAGTCCCCCCGGGGGGTATATCGGGGGTGGTACGCAGTATTTT.

This clonotype was seen at least ten times. This chain links TRBV7-2 with TRBJ2-7, with D possibly matching TRBD1 (6 bases). The CDR3 runs 16 residues. V lost 0 bases and J lost 2, with 14 bases in between. The V gene's germline CDR1 is SGHTA and CDR2 FQGNSA. DNA of the CDR3: TGTGCCAGCAGCTTAGCAGGGGGTTTCGACACCTACGAGCAGTACTTC. This sequence encodes CASSLAGGFDTYEQYF.

This clonotype showed up many times. The chain carries TRBV7-6 and TRBJ2-5; possibly TRBD2 for D (6 bases). This CDR3 contains 16 residues. The germline V and J ends were trimmed by 0 bases and 1 base, with 12 bases remaining between them. CDR1 SGHVS and CDR2 FNYEAQ come from the germline V gene. The CDR3 DNA reads as TGTGCCAGCAGCTTAGCGGGCGGGGCTTCCCAAGAGACCCAGTACTTC. Translated, it gives CASSLAGGASQETQYF.

The chain links TRBV7-8 to TRBJ2-3; 9 nucleotides align to TRBD2. The CDR3 spans 15 residues. CDR1 and CDR2 (germline): SGHVS, FQNEAQ. With 7 bases clipped from V and 3 bases from J, the junction kept 8 bases outside the gene matches. The CDR3, as DNA: TGTGCCAGCACCACGGGGCGGGGGGGTACAGATACGCAGTATTTT. Translating gives CASTTGRGGTDTQYF.

There are a few counts of this clonotype. This sequence joins TRBV20-1 and TRBJ1-4, with 7 bases identical to TRBD1. Germline V gene lookup returns CDR1 DFQATT and CDR2 SNEGSKA (reference sequence). With 3 bases clipped from V and 8 bases from J, the junction kept 6 bases outside the gene matches. This CDR3 has 13 residues. CDR3 amino acids: CSASLQGREKLFF. The DNA for the CDR3 is TGCAGTGCTAGTTTACAGGGGCGCGAAAAACTGTTTTTT.

This clonotype was seen ten or more times. This rearrangement joins TRBV7-8 to TRBJ2-1; 9 bases fit TRBD1. Looked up from germline, CDR1 is SGHVS and CDR2 is FQNEAQ. There are 16 residues in the CDR3. V was clipped by 6 bases and J by 5 bases; unmatched bases: 11. CDR3 loop: CASRLNPGQGHNEQFF. CDR3 DNA sequence: TGTGCCAGCAGACTAAATCCGGGACAGGGCCACAATGAGCAGTTCTTC.

This clonotype has a count of ten or more. The CDR3 region has the DNA TGTGCCATCAGTCCGACAGGGGGGCAGCCCCAGCATTTT. Protein product: CAISPTGGQPQHF. This chain links TRBV10-3 with TRBJ1-5, with 9 bases matching TRBD1. Germline V lookup: CDR1 ENHRY, CDR2 SYGVKD. The trim removed 5 bases at V and 7 bases at J, leaving 3 bases unmatched. This CDR3 region has 13 residues.

Note on this clonotype: A junction end diverges from the germline sequence, so it may reflect a read error. J is TRBJ2-1 and V is TRBV20-1; D is tentatively TRBD1 or TRBD2 (5 bases each). This CDR3 region has 12 residues. The germline V gene encodes CDR1 DFQATT and CDR2 SNEGSKA (reference sequence). The CDR3 coding sequence is TGCAGTGCCAGAGGGGCGGTTCCTGAGCAGTTCTTC. It codes for CSARGAVPEQFF.

The chain employs TRBV5-4 and TRBJ1-1, with D uncertain. This CDR3 has 14 residues. Germline lookup yields CDR1 SGHNT and CDR2 YYREEE (reference sequence). Trimming removed 0 bases from V and 1 base from J, with 7 bases in between. The CDR3 DNA reads TGTGCCAGCAGCTTGGCCCGGGCGAACACTGAAGCTTTCTTT. This sequence encodes CASSLARANTEAFF.